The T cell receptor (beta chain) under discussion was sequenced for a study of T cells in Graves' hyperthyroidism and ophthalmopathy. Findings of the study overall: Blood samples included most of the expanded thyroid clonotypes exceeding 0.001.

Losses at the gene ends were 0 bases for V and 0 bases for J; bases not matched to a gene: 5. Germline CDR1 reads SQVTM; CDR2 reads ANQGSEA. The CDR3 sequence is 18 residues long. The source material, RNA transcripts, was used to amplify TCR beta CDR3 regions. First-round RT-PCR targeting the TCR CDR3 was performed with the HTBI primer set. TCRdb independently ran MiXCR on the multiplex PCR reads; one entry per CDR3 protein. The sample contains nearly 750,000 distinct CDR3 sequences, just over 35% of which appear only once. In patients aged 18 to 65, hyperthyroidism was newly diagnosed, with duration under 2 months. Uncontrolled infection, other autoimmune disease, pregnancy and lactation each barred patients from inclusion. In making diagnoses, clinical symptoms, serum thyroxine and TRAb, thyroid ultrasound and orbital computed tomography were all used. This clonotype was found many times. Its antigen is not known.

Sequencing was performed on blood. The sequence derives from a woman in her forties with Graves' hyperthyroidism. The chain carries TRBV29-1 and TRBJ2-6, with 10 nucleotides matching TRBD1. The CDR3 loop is CSVEEGDRGSSGANVLTF. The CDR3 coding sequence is TGCAGCGTTGAAGAAGGGGACAGGGGAAGCTCTGGGGCCAACGTCCTGACTTTC.